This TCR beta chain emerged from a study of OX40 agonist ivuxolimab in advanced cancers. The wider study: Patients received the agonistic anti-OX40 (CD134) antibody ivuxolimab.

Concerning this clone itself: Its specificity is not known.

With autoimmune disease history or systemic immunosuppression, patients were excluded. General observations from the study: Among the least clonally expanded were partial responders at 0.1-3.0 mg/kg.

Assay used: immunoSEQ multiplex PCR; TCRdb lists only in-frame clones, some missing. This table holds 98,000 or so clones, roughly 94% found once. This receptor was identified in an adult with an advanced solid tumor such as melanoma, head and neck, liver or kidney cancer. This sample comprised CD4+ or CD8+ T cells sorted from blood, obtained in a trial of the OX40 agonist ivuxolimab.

The CDR3 DNA reads TGTGCCAGCAGCCCTCGGGCGGTCGATGAGCAGTTCTTC. Residues: CASSPRAVDEQFF. This rearrangement joins TRBV7-9 to TRBJ2-1; no reliable D call. Trimming shortened V by 5 bases and J by 8 bases, and 13 bases separated the two germline ends. CDR3 length: 13 amino acids. From germline, CDR1 is SEHNR and CDR2 FQNEAQ (reference sequence).